This is a list of T cell receptor beta chains from one sample in a study of blood T cell repertoires in COVID-19. Data came from immunoSEQ multiplex PCR; TCRdb stores just in-frame clones and leaves some out. Seen here are about 37,000 clones, 75% to 90% observed once, and the top ten hold approximately 6.6%. Material for sequencing was peripheral blood. The receptors shown here come from a human donor in a cohort sampled during active COVID-19. The CDR3 runs from the conserved cysteine through the conserved F or W. Fields, in order: V gene, D gene, clone size, J gene, CDR3 DNA, CDR3 protein. A D gene is named only where the DNA matches it firmly. Rows may omit the clone size; those that give it use once, few, many or a size class.

v_gene: TRBV24-1; d_gene: TRBD1; abundance: .; j_gene: TRBJ2-2; CDR3nt: TGTGCCACCAGTGATTCGGACAGGGCCACCGGGGAGCTGTTTTTT; CDR3aa: CATSDSDRATGELFF
v_gene: TRBV30; d_gene: .; abundance: few; j_gene: TRBJ2-7; CDR3nt: TGTGCCTGGAGTGTACTTGGGGGGACCTACGAGCAGTACTTC; CDR3aa: CAWSVLGGTYEQYF
v_gene: TRBV27; d_gene: TRBD1; abundance: medium-sized; j_gene: TRBJ1-3; CDR3nt: TGTGCCAGCAGTTTAGGGACAGGGAGAAACACCATATATTTT; CDR3aa: CASSLGTGRNTIYF
v_gene: TRBV11-3; d_gene: TRBD2; abundance: once; j_gene: TRBJ2-5; CDR3nt: TGTGCCAGCAGCTTAGATCTTCTAGCGGGGGGGGCCCTCCAAGAGACCCAGTACTTC; CDR3aa: CASSLDLLAGGALQETQYF
v_gene: TRBV21-1; d_gene: .; abundance: few; j_gene: TRBJ1-2; CDR3nt: TGTGCCAGCCGACCTGCACAGGGAAGAATCTATGGCTACACCTTC; CDR3aa: CASRPAQGRIYGYTF
v_gene: TRBV5-5; d_gene: .; abundance: .; j_gene: TRBJ2-7; CDR3nt: TGTGCCAGCAGCTTGGCAGGTTCCTACGAGCAGTACTTC; CDR3aa: CASSLAGSYEQYF
v_gene: TRBV7-2; d_gene: TRBD2; abundance: .; j_gene: TRBJ2-5; CDR3nt: TGTGCCAGCAGCAACGGGAAAGGGCTAGCGGACCAAGAGACCCAGTACTTC; CDR3aa: CASSNGKGLADQETQYF
v_gene: TRBV5-1; d_gene: .; abundance: .; j_gene: TRBJ2-1; CDR3nt: TGCGCCAGCAGCTTGGTACCCCTAGCGAACTACAATGAGCAGTTCTTC; CDR3aa: CASSLVPLANYNEQFF
v_gene: TRBV6-5; d_gene: .; abundance: .; j_gene: TRBJ1-1; CDR3nt: TGTGCCAGCAGTTACTCAGGGTATCCGGGGGGAGAAGCTTTCTTT; CDR3aa: CASSYSGYPGGEAFF
v_gene: TRBV19; d_gene: .; abundance: .; j_gene: TRBJ2-2; CDR3nt: TGTGCCAGTAAGTCCCTAGAGGCCGGGGAGCTGTTTTTT; CDR3aa: CASKSLEAGELFF
v_gene: TRBV3-1/TRBV3-2; d_gene: TRBD1; abundance: .; j_gene: TRBJ2-6; CDR3nt: TGTGCCAGCAGCGCCCTGGACAGGGGCGTAAGCTCTGGGGCCAACGTCCTGACTTTC; CDR3aa: CASSALDRGVSSGANVLTF
v_gene: TRBV19; d_gene: .; abundance: .; j_gene: TRBJ2-3; CDR3nt: TGTGCCAGTAGTGTGGACAGAAGCACAGATACGCAGTATTTT; CDR3aa: CASSVDRSTDTQYF
v_gene: TRBV5-4; d_gene: .; abundance: .; j_gene: TRBJ2-3; CDR3nt: TGTGCCAGCAGCCGGAGGGATAGCACAGATACGCAGTATTTT; CDR3aa: CASSRRDSTDTQYF
v_gene: TRBV18; d_gene: .; abundance: .; j_gene: TRBJ1-2; CDR3nt: TGTGCCAGCTCACCAATCACAGATCTCCCTAACTATGGCTACACCTTC; CDR3aa: CASSPITDLPNYGYTF
v_gene: TRBV19; d_gene: .; abundance: .; j_gene: TRBJ1-3; CDR3nt: TGTGCCAGTAGTCTAGACACTTCCTCTGGAAACACCATATATTTT; CDR3aa: CASSLDTSSGNTIYF
v_gene: TRBV5-1; d_gene: TRBD1; abundance: .; j_gene: TRBJ2-2; CDR3nt: TGCGCCAGCGGAAATCCCGGGACAGGGTTTTCCGGGGAGCTGTTTTTT; CDR3aa: CASGNPGTGFSGELFF
v_gene: TRBV4-3; d_gene: TRBD1; abundance: .; j_gene: TRBJ1-6; CDR3nt: TGCGCCAGCAGCCAAGTGGGAAGGGGGCCAGCTAATTCACCCCTCCACTTT; CDR3aa: CASSQVGRGPANSPLHF
v_gene: TRBV6-5; d_gene: TRBD1; abundance: .; j_gene: TRBJ2-7; CDR3nt: TGTGCCAGCAGTTACGGACAGGGGGCATACGAGCAGTACTTC; CDR3aa: CASSYGQGAYEQYF
v_gene: TRBV27; d_gene: TRBD1; abundance: .; j_gene: TRBJ1-6; CDR3nt: TGTGCCAGCAGTCTCGGACAGGGACTAAGGTCACCCCTCCACTTT; CDR3aa: CASSLGQGLRSPLHF
v_gene: TRBV2; d_gene: TRBD1; abundance: .; j_gene: TRBJ2-1; CDR3nt: TGTGCCAGCAGCGAAACAACTCAGGGGGTCCATGAGCAGTTCTTC; CDR3aa: CASSETTQGVHEQFF
v_gene: TRBV27; d_gene: .; abundance: once; j_gene: TRBJ1-6; CDR3nt: TGTGCCAGCAGTTCGATAACAGGGAGCTCCTATAATTCACCCCTCCACTTT; CDR3aa: CASSSITGSSYNSPLHF
v_gene: TRBV10-3; d_gene: .; abundance: once; j_gene: TRBJ1-1; CDR3nt: TGTGCCATCAGTGAGTCGAGCGGGGATCGGCACACTGAAGCTTTCTTT; CDR3aa: CAISESSGDRHTEAFF
v_gene: TRBV9; d_gene: TRBD1; abundance: .; j_gene: TRBJ2-7; CDR3nt: TGTGCCAGCAGCGTAGTAGGGGGCCGGGAGCAGTACTTC; CDR3aa: CASSVVGGREQYF
v_gene: TRBV28; d_gene: TRBD1; abundance: .; j_gene: TRBJ1-1; CDR3nt: TGTGCCAGCAGTCCGGGACAGGGGACCCCTGAAGCTTTCTTT; CDR3aa: CASSPGQGTPEAFF
v_gene: TRBV29-1; d_gene: TRBD2; abundance: .; j_gene: TRBJ2-1; CDR3nt: TGCAGCGTTGAACGCCTAGCGGGTCACAATGAGCAGTTCTTC; CDR3aa: CSVERLAGHNEQFF
v_gene: TRBV5-8; d_gene: TRBD2; abundance: .; j_gene: TRBJ2-2; CDR3nt: TGTGCCAGCAGCTTGTGGCGGGAGGTCACCGGGGAGCTGTTTTTT; CDR3aa: CASSLWREVTGELFF
v_gene: TRBV5-6; d_gene: .; abundance: .; j_gene: TRBJ2-1; CDR3nt: TGTGCCAGCAGCCCAGATTTATCCGGCGGGCACAATGAGCAGTTCTTC; CDR3aa: CASSPDLSGGHNEQFF
v_gene: TRBV30; d_gene: TRBD1; abundance: .; j_gene: TRBJ1-1; CDR3nt: TGTGCCTGGAGGGGGACAGGGGGGTTGAACACTGAAGCTTTCTTT; CDR3aa: CAWRGTGGLNTEAFF